This T cell receptor beta chain came from a study of early T cells in non-severe SARS-CoV-2 infection. The CDR3 runs 15 residues. Trimming shortened V by 4 bases and J by 4 bases, and 16 bases separated the two germline ends. The germline V gene encodes CDR1 KGHSH and CDR2 LQKENI. TCRdb reprocessed the 5' RACE reads with MiXCR, giving one entry per CDR3 protein. This sample has 65,000 to 95,000 distinct CDR3 sequences; around 15% occur once, and the top ten carry about 10%. The chain combines TRBV18 with TRBJ1-1; D call uncertain. The sequenced material came from whole blood. The sequence was obtained from an adult who was a healthcare worker with PCR-confirmed SARS-CoV-2 infection or an uninfected control (not recorded which). The CDR3: CASSLPAQPSTEAFF. The CDR3 DNA reads TGTGCCAGCTCACTTCCAGCCCAACCATCCACTGAAGCTTTCTTT.